This T cell receptor (beta chain) was retrieved from a study of CD8+ T cells in alopecia areata. Isolated RNA was reverse transcribed into cDNA used as the sequencing template. This table comes from immunoSEQ multiplex PCR, and its TCRdb copy is limited to in-frame clones, with some not included. The data show around 210,000 clones, with around three fifths seen just once and 4% to 6% held by the top ten. Study-level results: Scalp sample sequencing also detects resident alphabeta T cells of normal skin.

Per the germline V gene, CDR1 is SGHAT and CDR2 is FQNNGV. The CDR3 runs to 13 residues. J was trimmed by 8 bases and V by 5 bases; bases with no gene match: 6. Notes on this clone: What it binds is unknown. The identical CDR3 is also encoded by other nucleotide sequences in the sample.

The sample consisted of CD8+ T cells sorted from blood. V is TRBV11-2 and J is TRBJ1-2; 9 bases are a match to TRBD1. This clonotype was obtained from a human donor in good health. The CDR3 loop is CASSLGTGYGYTF. The CDR3 coding sequence is TGTGCCAGCAGCCTGGGGACAGGGTACGGCTACACCTTC.